These 14 T cell receptor beta chains share one sample of origin, sequenced in a study of T cell changes during pregnancy in multiple sclerosis. TCRdb keeps only in-frame clones here, not all; method: immunoSEQ multiplex PCR. Among tens of thousands of clones, approximately 94% were seen once, and the ten largest hold just over 2.5%. The sequencing here drew on CD8+ T cells from peripheral blood mononuclear cells, taken after pregnancy. The receptors stem from a female donor with multiple sclerosis, enrolled in a pregnancy study.

The chain joins TRBV27 to TRBJ1-1, with a weak D call TRBD1 (6 bases). The CDR3 loop spans 14 amino acids. From germline, CDR1 is MNHEY and CDR2 SMNVEV (reference sequence). Trimming left V 6 bases short and J 7 bases short, with 18 bases between. The CDR3 here is CASRTQGSRNEAFF. The CDR3, as DNA: TGTGCCAGCAGAACTCAGGGGTCAAGAAATGAAGCTTTCTTT.

The gene calls are TRBV19 and TRBJ2-1, with a tentative D call TRBD2 (5 bases). This CDR3 contains 16 residues. The germline V gene encodes CDR1 LNHDA and CDR2 SQIVND (reference sequence). V was trimmed by 0 bases and J by 6 bases, leaving 15 bases between them. CDR3 loop: CASSIEGSTGVNEQFF. In DNA form, the CDR3 reads TGTGCCAGTAGTATAGAGGGCAGTACCGGGGTCAATGAGCAGTTCTTC.

J is TRBJ2-1 and V is TRBV27, with TRBD2 matching over 7 bases. Germline-derived CDR1 and CDR2 are MNHEY and SMNVEV (reference sequence). The CDR3 spans 16 residues. The J segment lost 0 bases and the V segment lost 8 bases, leaving 10 bases of the junction unmatched. This CDR3 is CASERDRLSSYNEQFF. The DNA of the CDR3 is TGTGCCAGCGAGCGGGACCGACTTAGCTCCTACAATGAGCAGTTCTTC.

The chain has TRBV16 and TRBJ1-1; no firm D call. CDR3 length: 13 residues. Germline CDR1 and CDR2: KGHSY and FQNENV. Trimming left V 4 bases short and J 1 base short, with 7 bases between. The CDR3 sequence is CASSPNTNTEAFF. CDR3 in DNA: TGTGCCAGCAGCCCAAACACGAACACTGAAGCTTTCTTT.

This sequence joins TRBV5-6 and TRBJ2-3; D is possibly TRBD1 (5 bases). V was cut by 3 bases and J by 0 bases, with 17 bases left in between. The CDR3 contains 17 residues. Germline loops: CDR1 SGHDT, CDR2 YYEEEE. Written as DNA, the CDR3 is TGTGCCAGCAGCTCCTCTCAGGGCCTGAGGAGCACAGATACGCAGTATTTT. Its protein product is CASSSSQGLRSTDTQYF.

The V gene is TRBV29-1, the J gene TRBJ2-3, with TRBD2 matching over 10 bases. Germline values: CDR1 SQVTM, CDR2 ANQGSEA. The CDR3 has 17 residues. V shed 4 bases, J shed 2 bases, and the junction held 12 bases outside the gene matches. The CDR3 bases are TGCAGCGTTGGAGGGGACCAGCTAGCGGGAGACACAGATACGCAGTATTTT. Its translation: CSVGGDQLAGDTDTQYF.

V is TRBV5-4 and J is TRBJ2-7; D might be TRBD2 (6 bases). The CDR3 loop spans 16 amino acids. V was pared by 4 bases and J by 6 bases, with 23 bases between. Per the germline V gene, CDR1 is SGHNT and CDR2 is YYREEE (reference sequence). Here the CDR3 reads CASSTHSGRNGGEQYF. In DNA form, the CDR3 reads TGTGCCAGCAGCACTCACTCCGGGAGAAACGGGGGCGAGCAGTACTTC. The complete variable domain, with remaining parts taken from reference TRBV5-4 and TRBJ2-7, reads ETGVTQSPTHLIKTRGQQVTLRCSSQSGHNTVSWYQQALGQGPQFIFQYYREEENGRGNFPPRFSGLQFPNYSSELNVNALELDDSALYLCASSTHSGRNGGEQYFGPGTRLTVT.

This chain joins TRBV9 and TRBJ1-3, with unresolved D. The CDR3 extends over 13 amino acids. Deletions cut 4 bases from V and 0 bases from J, with 5 bases between. Per the germline V gene, CDR1 is SGDLS and CDR2 is YYNGEE. CDR3 sequence reads: CASSPSSGNTIYF. CDR3 in DNA: TGTGCCAGCAGCCCGAGCTCTGGAAACACCATATATTTT.

The chain uses TRBV27 and TRBJ2-1, with D possibly being TRBD2 (5 bases). The V and J ends lost 3 bases and 0 bases respectively, with 6 bases between them. The germline V gene encodes CDR1 MNHEY and CDR2 SMNVEV (reference sequence). This CDR3 comprises 14 residues. DNA of the CDR3: TGTGCCAGCAGTTTGGGGAGCTCCTACAATGAGCAGTTCTTC. Its protein product is CASSLGSSYNEQFF.

This sequence joins TRBV7-9 and TRBJ1-5; the D gene is possibly TRBD1 (5 bases). The CDR3 is 14 amino acids. Germline V gene sequence: CDR1 SEHNR, CDR2 FQNEAQ (reference sequence). V gave up 1 base and J gave up 8 bases, with 12 bases separating them. DNA for the CDR3: TGTGCCAGCAGCTTAGACAGGCTCGATGAGCCCCAGCATTTT. Protein sequence: CASSLDRLDEPQHF.

This chain uses TRBV30 with TRBJ2-2; 7 bases match TRBD1. Germline V CDR1 and CDR2: GTSNPN, SVGIG (reference sequence). V lost 4 bases and J lost 6; bases outside the gene matches: 2. The CDR3 contains 12 residues. The CDR3 bases are TGTGCCTGGACAGGGGGTTCCGGGGAGCTGTTTTTT. Translation: CAWTGGSGELFF.

The V call is TRBV6-1, the J call TRBJ1-6; maybe TRBD1 (5 bases). This CDR3 is built from 16 residues. Trimming took 2 bases from V and 6 from J, leaving 14 bases between them. The germline V gene encodes CDR1 MNHNS and CDR2 SASEGT. The DNA for the CDR3 is TGTGCCAGCAGTGAATATGGGGGGGATCCTAATTCACCCCTCCACTTT. This codes for CASSEYGGDPNSPLHF.

This chain links TRBV9 with TRBJ1-2; 7 bases align to TRBD1. The CDR3 runs to 15 residues. Trimming cost V 4 bases and J 3 bases; bases outside gene matches: 9. Germline CDR1 is SGDLS and CDR2 is YYNGEE. CDR3 sequence: CASSLRDSEYYGYTF. CDR3 sequence (DNA): TGTGCCAGCAGCCTCCGGGACAGCGAATACTATGGCTACACCTTC.

This clone was detected once. The chain is built from TRBV19 and TRBJ2-1, with D possibly being TRBD2 (7 bases). The CDR3 extends over 16 amino acids. CDR1 and CDR2 from the germline V gene are LNHDA and SQIVND (reference sequence). V was cut by 5 bases and J by 6 bases, with 20 bases left in between. The CDR3 protein is CASSGGGGLLGNEQFF. The DNA for the CDR3 is TGTGCCAGTAGTGGGGGAGGGGGACTTCTCGGCAATGAGCAGTTCTTC.